The sequence of this T cell receptor (beta chain) was determined in a study of blood T cells in healthy people across ages. Overall study context: When template switching was applied, about one barcoded beta molecule was captured per two T cells.

Notes on this clonotype: Its cognate antigen is unknown.

Using a J-beta primer mix together with a sample-barcoded 5' primer, a second PCR was run for roughly 7 to 12 cycles. Every molecule of cDNA carried a tag from a template-switch adaptor with 12 random nucleotides. All samples yielded 2.5 million or more CDR3-containing paired-end reads. MiXCR, applied by TCRdb to the 5' RACE reads, yields one record per CDR3 protein. The sample records 700,000 to 850,000 distinct CDR3 sequences, roughly 50% being singletons. Notes on the study in general: Roughly linearly, TCR beta diversity per million T cells fell as age increased.

The germline gives CDR1 SGHKS, CDR2 YYEKEE (reference sequence). V lost 4 bases, J lost 3 bases, and 11 bases lay in between. The CDR3 runs to 14 residues. The sequencing input was blood. This chain uses TRBV5-5 with TRBJ2-1; D is tentatively TRBD1 or TRBD2 (5 bases each). The clonotype originates from a man older than 75 in good health. In DNA, the CDR3 is TGTGCCAGCAGCATTGGGACGCTCTACAATGAGCAGTTCTTC. Encoded protein: CASSIGTLYNEQFF.